This T cell receptor (beta chain) was retrieved from a study of T cells after posttransplantation cyclophosphamide. Broader study findings: Later post-transplant blood repertoires were often dominated by donor CD8+ memory clones. Recipient CMV seropositivity and CMV reactivation strongly tracked TRB clonality.

The related graft donor's blood sample was taken on the day of bone marrow donation. This clone was picked up one time. No antigen is known for it. The method was immunoSEQ multiplex PCR; TCRdb's version includes in-frame clones alone and lacks a portion of them. Among nearly 7,000 clones listed, 65% to 80% were seen once. J lost 2 bases, V lost 3 bases, and 2 bases had no gene match. The CDR3 totals 15 residues. Germline V gene lookup returns CDR1 SGDLS and CDR2 YYNGEE. The chain combines TRBV9 with TRBJ2-1, with 10 bases lining up with TRBD2. This TCR derives from a woman aged 50 to 60 in good health and a related stem cell transplant donor. The sequencing sample was made of memory CD4+ T cells sorted from blood. The chain's CDR3 is CASSETSGTYNEQFF. The CDR3 region has the DNA TGTGCCAGCAGCGAAACTAGCGGGACCTACAATGAGCAGTTCTTC. Variable domain in full (rest from reference TRBV9 and TRBJ2-1): DSGVTQTPKHLITATGQRVTLRCSPRSGDLSVYWYQQSLDQGLQFLIQYYNGEERAKGNILERFSAQQFPDLHSELNLSSLELGDSALYFCASSETSGTYNEQFFGPGTRLTVL.